The 20 T cell receptor beta chains below all came from one sample that was sequenced in a study of OX40 agonist ivuxolimab in advanced cancers. The data were produced by immunoSEQ multiplex PCR, yet TCRdb's version contains in-frame clones alone and is incomplete. The sample contains tens of thousands of clones, 80% to 90% of which appear only once. The sequenced sample was CD4+ or CD8+ T cells sorted from blood, obtained in a trial of the OX40 agonist ivuxolimab. These TCRs come from an adult with an advanced solid tumor such as melanoma, head and neck, liver or kidney cancer.

This sequence joins TRBV5-1 and TRBJ1-4, with D unclear. Looked up from germline, CDR1 is SGHRS and CDR2 is YFSETQ. The V end was cut by 3 bases, the J end by 1 base, with 10 bases between. The CDR3 covers 15 residues. CDR3 sequence: CASSWEGGTNEKLFF. The CDR3 DNA follows: TGCGCCAGCAGCTGGGAGGGAGGAACTAATGAAAAACTGTTTTTT.

This clone was detected only a few times. For the CDR3, the DNA is TGCGCCAGCAGCTTGGACGACCGTCGGGAGCTGTTTTTT. This sequence encodes CASSLDDRRELFF. The chain links TRBV5-1 to TRBJ2-2; D gene ambiguous. This CDR3 is 13 amino acids long. V shed 0 bases and J shed 9 bases, with 9 bases lying between them. Germline V gene sequence: CDR1 SGHRS, CDR2 YFSETQ.

The rearrangement links TRBV5-1 to TRBJ2-3; D assignment may be TRBD1 or TRBD2 (5 bases each). The V and J ends lost 7 bases and 0 bases respectively, with 12 bases between them. From germline, CDR1 is SGHRS and CDR2 YFSETQ. CDR3 size: 14 residues. CDR3 DNA: TGCGCCAGCGCCGGGACGGCTAGCACAGATACGCAGTATTTT. Translated: CASAGTASTDTQYF.

The chain joins TRBV29-1 to TRBJ1-1; D is ambiguous. The V end was cut by 5 bases, the J end by 0 bases, with 13 bases between. The CDR3 is 14 amino acids. Germline V CDR1 and CDR2: SQVTM, ANQGSEA. Here the CDR3 reads CSVLVDTMNTEAFF. CDR3 nucleotides: TGCAGCGTTCTCGTTGACACTATGAACACTGAAGCTTTCTTT.

This sequence joins TRBV4-1 and TRBJ2-2; the match to TRBD1 covers 7 bases. Looked up from germline, CDR1 is MGHRA and CDR2 is YSYEKL. Trimming removed 0 bases from V and 6 bases from J; junction bases left unmatched: 10. The CDR3 is made up of 17 amino acids. CDR3 sequence: CASSQDSFPGGPGELFF. The DNA for the CDR3 is TGCGCCAGCAGCCAAGATTCCTTTCCAGGGGGTCCCGGGGAGCTGTTTTTT.

The genes are TRBV14 and TRBJ2-1; 11 bases agree with TRBD2. Germline assignment: CDR1 SGHDN and CDR2 FVKESK. The CDR3 has 15 amino acids. Unmatched junction bases numbered 6, after V lost 4 bases and J lost 7 bases. The CDR3 DNA sequence: TGTGCCAGCAGCCCTAGCGGGAGGTCCCCGAATGAGCAGTTCTTC. Protein: CASSPSGRSPNEQFF.

The J gene is TRBJ2-2, the V gene TRBV10-1; a possible D gene is TRBD1 (5 bases). From germline, CDR1 is WNHNN and CDR2 SYGVQD (reference sequence). V gave up 6 bases and J gave up 5 bases, with 16 bases separating them. This CDR3 has 15 residues. This CDR3 is CASRRGSDGTGELFF. The CDR3 coding sequence is TGCGCCAGCAGAAGGGGATCCGATGGGACCGGGGAGCTGTTTTTT.

The chain carries TRBV5-1 and TRBJ2-1; 16 bases line up with TRBD2. Losses at the gene ends were 3 bases for V and 3 bases for J; bases not matched to a gene: 6. This CDR3 region has 18 residues. CDR1 SGHRS and CDR2 YFSETQ come from the germline V gene. The CDR3 loop is CASSSGLAGGGGYNEQFF. In nucleotides, the CDR3 is TGCGCCAGCAGCTCGGGACTAGCGGGAGGGGGAGGCTACAATGAGCAGTTCTTC.

Details on this clone: The same CDR3 also results from other DNA sequences found in this sample. The gene calls are TRBV7-9 and TRBJ2-5, with a possible D match to TRBD2 (6 bases). The CDR3 extends over 13 amino acids. V was shortened by 5 bases and J by 5 bases, with 12 bases between the two germline ends. Looked up from germline, CDR1 is SEHNR and CDR2 is FQNEAQ (reference sequence). CDR3 sequence: CASSRGAQETQYF. The CDR3 DNA reads as TGTGCCAGCAGCCGCGGGGCCCAGGAGACCCAGTACTTC. Looking up the rest from reference TRBV7-9 and TRBJ2-5 gives the full variable domain: DTGVSQNPRHKITKRGQNVTFRCDPISEHNRLYWYRQTLGQGPEFLTYFQNEAQLEKSRLLSDRFSAERPKGSFSTLEIQRTEQGDSAMYLCASSRGAQETQYFGPGTRLLVL.

The rearrangement links TRBV11-1 to TRBJ2-1; D perhaps matches TRBD2 (5 bases). This CDR3 is 15 amino acids long. Germline V lookup: CDR1 SGHAT, CDR2 FQDESV (reference sequence). Trimming took 1 base from V and 4 from J, leaving 11 bases between them. In DNA form, the CDR3 reads TGTGCCAGCAGCTTAGTGACTGGACTGTACAATGAGCAGTTCTTC. Translation: CASSLVTGLYNEQFF.

This clone came up once. The chain combines TRBV5-1 with TRBJ2-7; D remains ambiguous. The CDR3 length is 14 residues. V was shortened by 4 bases and J by 6 bases, with 17 bases between the two germline ends. Germline V gene data show CDR1 as SGHRS and CDR2 as YFSETQ. CDR3 amino acids: CASSTNEPLGEQYF. DNA of the CDR3: TGCGCCAGCAGCACGAACGAGCCCTTGGGCGAGCAGTACTTC.

J is TRBJ2-7 and V is TRBV5-6; D not resolved. The germline V gene has CDR1 SGHDT and CDR2 YYEEEE. This CDR3 region has 14 residues. Between the trimmed V and J ends, which lost 5 bases and 1 base, there was a span of 13 bases. In nucleotides, the CDR3 is TGTGCCAGCAGTTCATCCCCATTTTCCTACGAGCAGTACTTC. Protein sequence: CASSSSPFSYEQYF.

Remarks on this clone: Other DNA sequences in the same sample also yield this CDR3. The J gene is TRBJ1-5, the V gene TRBV7-9; 8 bases fit TRBD1. The CDR3 length is 14 residues. V shed 5 bases and J 4 bases; nucleotides not matched to a gene: 4. Per germline, CDR1 SEHNR and CDR2 FQNEAQ (reference sequence). In nucleotides, the CDR3 is TGTGCCAGCAGCCGTACAGGGGGGAATCAGCCCCAGCATTTT. It encodes CASSRTGGNQPQHF. Full variable domain (remainder filled in from reference TRBV7-9 and TRBJ1-5): DTGVSQNPRHKITKRGQNVTFRCDPISEHNRLYWYRQTLGQGPEFLTYFQNEAQLEKSRLLSDRFSAERPKGSFSTLEIQRTEQGDSAMYLCASSRTGGNQPQHFGDGTRLSIL.

The chain joins TRBV5-1 to TRBJ2-3; D might be TRBD1 or TRBD2, each matching 5 bases. V lost 0 bases and J 4 bases, leaving 12 bases between the germline ends. Germline lookup yields CDR1 SGHRS and CDR2 YFSETQ. CDR3 length: 15 amino acids. The CDR3 DNA reads TGCGCCAGCAGCTTGGGTTTCCGGGACGCAGATACGCAGTATTTT. It encodes CASSLGFRDADTQYF. Looking up the rest from reference TRBV5-1 and TRBJ2-3 gives the full variable domain: KAGVTQTPRYLIKTRGQQVTLSCSPISGHRSVSWYQQTPGQGLQFLFEYFSETQRNKGNFPGRFSGRQFSNSRSEMNVSTLELGDSALYLCASSLGFRDADTQYFGPGTRLTVL.

The chain recombines TRBV19 with TRBJ2-1; 15 nucleotides line up with TRBD2. In germline, CDR1 is LNHDA, CDR2 SQIVND (reference sequence). The CDR3 has 17 residues. Germline trimming cut 4 bases from V and 9 bases from J; bases unmatched to any gene: 10. The CDR3 nucleotides read TGTGCCAGTAGTACCCTGCCGGGACTAGCGGGGGGCGGTGAGCAGTTCTTC. It is translated as CASSTLPGLAGGGEQFF.

The rearrangement uses TRBV29-1 and TRBJ2-1, with 11 bases identical to TRBD2. V shed 2 bases and J 6 bases; nucleotides not matched to a gene: 6. The CDR3 runs to 15 residues. Per germline, CDR1 SQVTM and CDR2 ANQGSEA. CDR3: CSVEQPGLAANEQFF. CDR3 DNA sequence: TGCAGCGTTGAACAACCGGGACTAGCGGCCAATGAGCAGTTCTTC.

This clone appeared a few times. This chain links TRBV6-5 with TRBJ1-2; 8 bases are shared with TRBD1. From germline, CDR1 is MNHEY and CDR2 SVGAGI. Trimming took 10 bases from V and 4 from J; bases not matched to a gene: 5. This CDR3 has 12 residues. CDR3 bases: TGTGCCACCACGGACAGGGCCTATGGCTACACCTTC. As protein: CATTDRAYGYTF.

The chain combines TRBV7-8 with TRBJ1-1; D is undetermined. CDR3 length: 12 amino acids. Looked up from germline, CDR1 is SGHVS and CDR2 is FQNEAQ. V was cut by 4 bases and J by 1 base, with 4 bases left in between. As DNA, the CDR3 is TGTGCCAGCAGCTGGGCGAACACTGAAGCTTTCTTT. Translation: CASSWANTEAFF.

This rearrangement joins TRBV7-9 to TRBJ2-5; D is unresolved. The J call may be faulty, since TRBJ2-7 better matches the DNA end. This CDR3 has 14 residues. Germline CDR1 is SEHNR and CDR2 is FQNEAQ (reference sequence). CDR3 coding DNA: TGTGCCAGCAGCCCCCTCGGACCCGGGCTCGAGCAGTACTTC. Translating gives CASSPLGPGLEQYF.

This clone was seen just once. The V and J genes are TRBV19 and TRBJ2-2; no reliable D call. CDR1 and CDR2 from the germline V gene are LNHDA and SQIVND (reference sequence). Deletions cut 6 bases from V and 0 bases from J, with 11 bases between. The length of the CDR3 is 15 residues. The chain's CDR3 is CASRSFTANTGELFF. CDR3 DNA: TGTGCCAGTAGATCCTTTACGGCGAACACCGGGGAGCTGTTTTTT.